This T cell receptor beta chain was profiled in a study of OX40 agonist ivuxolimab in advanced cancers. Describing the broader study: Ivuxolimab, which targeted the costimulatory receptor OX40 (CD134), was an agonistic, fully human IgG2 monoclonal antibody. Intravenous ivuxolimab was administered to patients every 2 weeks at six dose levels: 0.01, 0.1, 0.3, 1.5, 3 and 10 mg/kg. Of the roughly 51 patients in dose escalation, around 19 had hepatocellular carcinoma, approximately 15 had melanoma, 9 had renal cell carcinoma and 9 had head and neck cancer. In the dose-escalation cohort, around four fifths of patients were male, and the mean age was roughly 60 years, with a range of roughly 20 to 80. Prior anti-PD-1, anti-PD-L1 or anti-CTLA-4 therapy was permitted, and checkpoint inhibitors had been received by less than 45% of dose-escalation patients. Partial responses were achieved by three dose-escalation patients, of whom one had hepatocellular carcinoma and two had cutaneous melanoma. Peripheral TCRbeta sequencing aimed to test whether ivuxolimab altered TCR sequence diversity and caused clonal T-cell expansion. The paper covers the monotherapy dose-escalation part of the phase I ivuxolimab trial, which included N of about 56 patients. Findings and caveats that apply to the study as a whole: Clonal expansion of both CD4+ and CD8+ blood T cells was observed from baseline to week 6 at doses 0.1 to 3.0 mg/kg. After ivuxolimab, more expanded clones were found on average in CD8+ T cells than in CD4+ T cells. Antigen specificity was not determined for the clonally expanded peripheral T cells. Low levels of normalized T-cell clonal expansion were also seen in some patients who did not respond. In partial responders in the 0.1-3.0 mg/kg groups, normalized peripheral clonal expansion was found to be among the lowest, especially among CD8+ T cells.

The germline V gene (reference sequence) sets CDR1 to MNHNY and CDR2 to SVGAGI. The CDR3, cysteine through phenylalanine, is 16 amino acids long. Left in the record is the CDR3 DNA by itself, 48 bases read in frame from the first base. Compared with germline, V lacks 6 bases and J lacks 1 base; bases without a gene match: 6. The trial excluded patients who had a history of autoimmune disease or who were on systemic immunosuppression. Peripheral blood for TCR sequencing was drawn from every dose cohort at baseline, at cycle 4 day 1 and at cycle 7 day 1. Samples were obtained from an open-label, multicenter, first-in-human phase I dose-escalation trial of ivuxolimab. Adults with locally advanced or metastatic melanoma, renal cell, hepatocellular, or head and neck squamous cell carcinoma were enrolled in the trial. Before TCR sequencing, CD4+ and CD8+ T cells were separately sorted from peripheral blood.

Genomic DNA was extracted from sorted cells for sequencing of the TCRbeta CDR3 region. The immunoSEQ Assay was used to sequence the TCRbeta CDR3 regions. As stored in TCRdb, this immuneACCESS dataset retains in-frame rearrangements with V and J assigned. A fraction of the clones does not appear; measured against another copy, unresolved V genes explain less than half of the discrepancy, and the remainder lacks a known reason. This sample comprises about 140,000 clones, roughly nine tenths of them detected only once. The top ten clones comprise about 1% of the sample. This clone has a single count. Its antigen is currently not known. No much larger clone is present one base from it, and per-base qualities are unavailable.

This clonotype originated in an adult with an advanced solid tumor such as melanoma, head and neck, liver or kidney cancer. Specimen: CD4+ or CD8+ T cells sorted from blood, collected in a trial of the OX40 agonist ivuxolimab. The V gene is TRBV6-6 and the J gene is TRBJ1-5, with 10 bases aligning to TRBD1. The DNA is TGTGCCAGCAGGGCCGGGACAGGGGCCAGCAATCAGCCCCAGCATTTT. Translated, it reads CASRAGTGASNQPQHF.